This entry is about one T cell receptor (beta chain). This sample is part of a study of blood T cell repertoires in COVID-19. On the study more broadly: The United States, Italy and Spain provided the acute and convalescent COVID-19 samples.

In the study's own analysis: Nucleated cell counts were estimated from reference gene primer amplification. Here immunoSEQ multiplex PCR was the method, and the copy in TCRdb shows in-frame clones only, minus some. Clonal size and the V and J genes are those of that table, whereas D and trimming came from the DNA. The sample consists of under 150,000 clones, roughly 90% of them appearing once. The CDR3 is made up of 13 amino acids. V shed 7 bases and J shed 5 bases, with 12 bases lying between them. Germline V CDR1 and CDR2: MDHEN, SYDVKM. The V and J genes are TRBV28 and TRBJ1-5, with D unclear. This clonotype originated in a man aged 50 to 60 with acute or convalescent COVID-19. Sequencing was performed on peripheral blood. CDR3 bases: TGTGCCAGCACCGCGGCGCGGGATCAGCCCCAGCATTTT. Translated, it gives CASTAARDQPQHF. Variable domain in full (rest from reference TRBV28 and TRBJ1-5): DVKVTQSSRYLVKRTGEKVFLECVQDMDHENMFWYRQDPGLGLRLIYFSYDVKMKEKGDIPEGYSVSREKKERFSLILESASTNQTSMYLCASTAARDQPQHFGDGTRLSIL.